The 10 T cell receptor beta chains given below trace back to one sample, sequenced in a study of CD8 T cells in ankylosing spondylitis. No antigens are known for them. TCRdb passed the 5' RACE reads through MiXCR, listing each CDR3 protein once. The data show about 750,000 distinct CDR3 sequences, around a fifth seen once. Study findings and constraints: A TCR beta motif of fewer than ten highly homologous variants seemed to mark ankylosing spondylitis blood.

The sequencing sample was made of blood, either unsorted or a sorted T cell fraction (not recorded which). The receptors originated from a male donor with ankylosing spondylitis.

This clonotype was seen more than once but under ten times. This chain links TRBV4-2 with TRBJ2-1; the match to TRBD2 covers 10 bases. The CDR3 has 17 amino acids. Germline-derived CDR1 and CDR2 are LGHNA and YNFKEQ. Trimming cost V 0 bases and J 4 bases; bases outside gene matches: 6. The CDR3 DNA reads as TGTGCCAGCAGCCAAGAGAGGACTAGCGGATTATACAATGAGCAGTTCTTC. Amino acids: CASSQERTSGLYNEQFF.

This clonotype was observed a handful of times. This chain connects TRBV15 to TRBJ1-6, with D hard to call. Per germline, CDR1 LNHNV and CDR2 YYDKDF (reference sequence). The V gene lost 1 base and the J gene lost 8 bases, with 12 bases spanning the gap. This CDR3 is built from 15 residues. The CDR3 nucleotides read TGTGCCACCAGCAGAGCAAGTGGAGGCTATTCACCCCTCCACTTT. It yields the protein CATSRASGGYSPLHF.

The rearrangement links TRBV12-3 or TRBV12-4 to TRBJ2-5; 7 bases fit TRBD2. V lost 6 bases and J lost 9; bases outside the gene matches: 10. The CDR3 covers 13 residues. CDR3 nucleotide sequence: TGTGCCAGCAGATGGGGACTCCGGGAGGCCCAGTACTTC. The encoded protein is CASRWGLREAQYF.

This clonotype has more than one count but fewer than ten. V is TRBV6-1 and J is TRBJ1-6; D unresolved. Trimming removed 7 bases at V and 0 bases at J, with 7 bases between. The CDR3 contains 14 residues. Germline V lookup: CDR1 MNHNS, CDR2 SASEGT. CDR3 bases: TGTGCCAGCACAACCAGCTCCTATAATTCACCCCTCCACTTT. Amino acids: CASTTSSYNSPLHF.

The chain carries TRBV6-1 and TRBJ1-6, with D unclear. The CDR3 length is 13 residues. Germline V CDR1 and CDR2: MNHNS, SASEGT. V gave up 10 bases and J gave up 7 bases, with 14 bases separating them. The CDR3 region is CATADQRNSPLHF. The CDR3 DNA follows: TGTGCCACTGCCGACCAGAGAAATTCACCCCTCCACTTT.

This clonotype came up a few times. As DNA, the CDR3 is TGCGCCAGCAGCCAAGGGTTACAAGTTCCTAATCAGCCCCAGCATTTT. Translating gives CASSQGLQVPNQPQHF. The chain joins TRBV4-1 to TRBJ1-5; the D is unclear. Trimming removed 1 base at V and 4 bases at J, with 14 bases between. CDR1 and CDR2 from the germline V gene are MGHRA and YSYEKL. The CDR3 runs to 16 residues.

The V gene is TRBV4-1, the J gene TRBJ2-5, with D perhaps TRBD2 (5 bases). The CDR3 has 14 residues. Germline CDR1 is MGHRA and CDR2 is YSYEKL. V was trimmed by 4 bases and J by 9 bases, leaving 18 bases between them. In DNA form, the CDR3 reads TGCGCCAGCAGCCCCCCGGGAAACCAGGTGTCCCAGTACTTC. Its translation is CASSPPGNQVSQYF.

The gene calls are TRBV20-1 and TRBJ1-2; 9 bases map to TRBD1. Germline lookup yields CDR1 DFQATT and CDR2 SNEGSKA (reference sequence). The CDR3 has 14 residues. V dropped 2 bases and J dropped 8; count of bases not matched to a gene: 9. The CDR3 reads CSARSGTGRLGYTF. In nucleotides, the CDR3 is TGCAGTGCTAGAAGCGGGACAGGGCGTTTAGGCTACACCTTC.

V usage is TRBV5-1 and J usage is TRBJ2-2; D not certain. The CDR3 totals 13 residues. Germline CDR1 and CDR2: SGHRS and YFSETQ. Trimming shortened V by 4 bases and J by 7 bases, and 11 bases separated the two germline ends. DNA for the CDR3: TGCGCCAGCAGCGTAGAAGGGCACGGGGAGCTGTTTTTT. Amino acid sequence: CASSVEGHGELFF.

This clonotype showed up just a few times. This sequence joins TRBV25-1 and TRBJ2-3; 8 positions agree with TRBD1. The V gene end was trimmed by 3 bases and the J gene end by 2 bases; junction bases not matched to a gene: 4. Germline CDR1 MGHDK, CDR2 SYGVNS. The length of the CDR3 is 15 residues. The chain's CDR3 is CASSEDREFTDTQYF. The DNA of the CDR3 is TGTGCCAGCAGTGAGGACAGGGAGTTCACAGATACGCAGTATTTT.